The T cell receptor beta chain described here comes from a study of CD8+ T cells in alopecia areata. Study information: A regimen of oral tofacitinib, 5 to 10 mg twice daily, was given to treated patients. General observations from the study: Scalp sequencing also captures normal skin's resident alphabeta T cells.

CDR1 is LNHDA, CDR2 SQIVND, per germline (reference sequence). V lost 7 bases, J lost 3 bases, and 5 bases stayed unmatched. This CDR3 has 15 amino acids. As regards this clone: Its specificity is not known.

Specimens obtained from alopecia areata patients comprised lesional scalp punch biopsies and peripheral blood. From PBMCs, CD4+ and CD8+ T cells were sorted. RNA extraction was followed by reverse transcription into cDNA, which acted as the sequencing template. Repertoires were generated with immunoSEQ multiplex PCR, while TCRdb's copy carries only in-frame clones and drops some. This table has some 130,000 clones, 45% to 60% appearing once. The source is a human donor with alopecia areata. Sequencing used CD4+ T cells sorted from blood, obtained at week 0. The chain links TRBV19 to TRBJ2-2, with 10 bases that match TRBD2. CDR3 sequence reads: CASTPSGSDTGELFF. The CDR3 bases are TGTGCCAGTACACCTAGCGGGAGTGACACCGGGGAGCTGTTTTTT.